The rows below give T cell receptor beta chains drawn from one sample of a study of blood T cell repertoires in COVID-19. The protocol was immunoSEQ multiplex PCR, while the TCRdb copy is restricted to in-frame clones and leaves out a portion. Of approximately 120,000 clones in the sample, less than 90% are singletons; the top ten hold 15% to 20%. Input material: peripheral blood. The receptors come from a woman in her sixties or seventies with acute or convalescent COVID-19. Both conserved end residues are part of each CDR3. A D gene is named only where the DNA matches it firmly. Not every row has a clone size; where given, it reads once, few, many or a size class.

>TRBJ2-1|.|TRBV2|.
CASSPAAHEQFF
TGTGCCAGCAGCCCAGCGGCCCATGAGCAGTTCTTC
>TRBJ1-5|TRBD1|TRBV6-2/TRBV6-3|.
CASSPRQGAAFQPQHF
TGTGCCAGCAGCCCTCGACAGGGGGCGGCTTTTCAGCCCCAGCATTTT
>TRBJ1-2|.|TRBV11-2|.
CASSRRSSNYGYTF
TGTGCCAGCAGCCGCCGGTCCTCTAACTATGGCTACACCTTC
>TRBJ1-3|.|TRBV2|few
CASRPPRGESGNTIYF
TGTGCCAGCAGACCGCCCAGGGGAGAATCTGGAAACACCATATATTTT
>TRBJ2-1|TRBD1|TRBV7-8|once
CASSRGQGGYNEQFF
TGTGCCAGCAGCAGGGGACAGGGGGGCTACAATGAGCAGTTCTTC
>TRBJ1-1|.|TRBV29-1|.
CSAPSVGAGTEAFF
TGCAGCGCTCCCTCGGTGGGGGCGGGCACTGAAGCTTTCTTT
>TRBJ1-2|.|TRBV21-1|few
CATDDSNYGYTF
TGTGCCACCGACGACAGTAACTATGGCTACACCTTC
>TRBJ1-6|TRBD1|TRBV3-1/TRBV3-2|.
CASSQGQGNSPLHF
TGTGCCAGCAGCCAGGGACAGGGTAATTCACCCCTCCACTTT
>TRBJ1-1|.|TRBV7-9|.
CASSSEKESLNTEAFF
TGTGCCAGCAGCTCCGAGAAGGAGAGCCTGAACACTGAAGCTTTCTTT
>TRBJ1-2|TRBD1|TRBV7-9|.
CASSLETGNGYTF
TGTGCCAGCAGCTTAGAGACAGGGAATGGCTACACCTTC
>TRBJ1-5|TRBD1|TRBV2|.
CASSADRVQPQHF
TGTGCCAGCAGTGCAGACAGGGTACAGCCCCAGCATTTT
>TRBJ1-5|TRBD1|TRBV2|.
CASEGQGGNQPQHF
TGTGCCAGCGAGGGACAGGGAGGCAATCAGCCCCAGCATTTT
>TRBJ2-1|TRBD2|TRBV4-2|.
CASSRTSGGAGEQFF
TGTGCCAGCAGCCGTACTAGCGGGGGGGCCGGGGAGCAGTTCTTC
>TRBJ1-2|.|TRBV5-7|.
CASRSEGGYTF
TGTGCCAGCAGAAGCGAGGGAGGCTACACCTTC
>TRBJ2-1|TRBD2|TRBV7-3|.
CASSPTSGWHNEQFF
TGTGCCAGCAGCCCTACTAGCGGGTGGCACAATGAGCAGTTCTTC
>TRBJ2-3|.|TRBV12-2|.
CASRNRQGANTDTQYF
TGTGCAAGTCGCAACCGACAGGGCGCCAACACAGATACGCAGTATTTT
>TRBJ1-5|TRBD1|TRBV10-3|.
CAIRAQGEQQPQHF
TGTGCCATCAGAGCACAGGGGGAACAACAGCCCCAGCATTTT
>TRBJ1-1|.|TRBV4-2|.
CASSQVSAFTEAFF
TGTGCCAGCAGCCAAGTTAGTGCGTTCACTGAAGCTTTCTTT
>TRBJ2-1|.|TRBV18|.
CASSPTSRNRPYNEQFF
TGTGCCAGCTCACCAACCTCACGGAACAGACCCTACAATGAGCAGTTCTTC
>TRBJ2-3|TRBD1|TRBV27|.
CASTLRQGRTDTQYF
TGTGCCAGCACTCTAAGACAGGGCCGCACAGATACGCAGTATTTT
>TRBJ1-1|.|TRBV9|.
CASSSITGNTEAFF
TGTGCCAGCAGCTCCATCACAGGGAACACTGAAGCTTTCTTT
>TRBJ2-3|TRBD1|TRBV7-9|.
CASSPGTGSEKDTQYF
TGTGCCAGCAGCCCTGGGACAGGGAGTGAGAAAGATACGCAGTATTTT
>TRBJ2-3|.|TRBV19|.
CASSIEGDATDTQYF
TGTGCCAGTAGTATAGAGGGAGATGCTACAGATACGCAGTATTTT
>TRBJ2-2|.|TRBV19|.
CASCPQANTGELFF
TGTGCCAGTTGTCCCCAGGCGAACACCGGGGAGCTGTTTTTT
>TRBJ2-7|.|TRBV11-2|.
CASSPTQGLGYEQYF
TGTGCCAGCAGTCCGACTCAGGGTTTGGGCTACGAGCAGTACTTC
>TRBJ1-4|.|TRBV7-9|few
CASSPQGTNEKLFF
TGTGCCAGCAGCCCACAGGGTACTAATGAAAAACTGTTTTTT
>TRBJ2-3|.|TRBV5-1|.
CASSFSVDAQYF
TGCGCCAGCAGCTTTAGCGTGGATGCGCAGTATTTT
>TRBJ2-7|.|TRBV3-1/TRBV3-2|.
CASSQDGGSYEQYF
TGTGCCAGCAGCCAAGATGGCGGATCCTACGAGCAGTACTTC
>TRBJ1-1|.|TRBV6-5|.
CATQGLEAFF
TGTGCCACCCAGGGTTTAGAAGCTTTCTTT
>TRBJ2-7|.|TRBV28|once
CASNLGASYEQYF
TGTGCCAGTAACTTGGGGGCATCCTACGAGCAGTACTTC
>TRBJ1-6|TRBD1|TRBV30|.
CAWRDLTGANSPLHF
TGTGCCTGGAGGGATTTGACAGGGGCTAATTCACCCCTCCACTTT
>TRBJ2-2|.|TRBV10-1|once
CASSEGRRSNTGELFF
TGCGCCAGCAGTGAAGGTCGGAGGAGTAACACCGGGGAGCTGTTTTTT
>TRBJ2-2|TRBD2|TRBV28|.
CASRPWEGENPGELFF
TGTGCCAGCAGACCTTGGGAGGGAGAGAACCCCGGGGAGCTGTTTTTT
>TRBJ1-1|TRBD1|TRBV2|.
CASSGQGAEAFF
TGTGCCAGCAGCGGCCAGGGGGCTGAAGCTTTCTTT
>TRBJ2-7|.|TRBV28|.
CASSLYNYEQYF
TGTGCCAGCAGTTTATACAACTACGAGCAGTACTTC
>TRBJ1-2|.|TRBV27|.
CASSPLSSYGYTF
TGTGCCAGCTCCCCCTTAAGTAGCTATGGCTACACCTTC
>TRBJ2-5|.|TRBV4-1|.
CASSQDLETQYF
TGCGCCAGCAGCCAAGATCTGGAGACCCAGTACTTC
>TRBJ1-3|TRBD1|TRBV3-1/TRBV3-2|.
CASSRGQGYGNTIYF
TGTGCCAGCAGCAGGGGACAGGGATATGGAAACACCATATATTTT
>TRBJ1-3|.|TRBV9|few
CASGAGGNTIYF
TGTGCCAGCGGGGCTGGTGGAAACACCATATATTTT
>TRBJ1-3|.|TRBV7-2|once
CASSLARGGYGNTIYF
TGTGCCAGCAGCTTAGCGAGGGGGGGTTACGGAAACACCATATATTTT
>TRBJ2-2|TRBD2|TRBV9|once
CASSVAVAGGAGELFF
TGTGCCAGCAGCGTAGCGGTAGCGGGGGGTGCTGGGGAGCTGTTTTTT
>TRBJ2-7|TRBD1|TRBV30|.
CAFRDSRSYEQYF
TGTGCCTTCCGGGACAGCCGCTCCTACGAGCAGTACTTC
>TRBJ2-3|.|TRBV12-5|once
CASGSSGSTDTQYF
TGTGCTAGTGGTTCCAGTGGTAGCACAGATACGCAGTATTTT
>TRBJ1-1|.|TRBV5-5|.
CASSLRQTDSHEAFF
TGTGCCAGCAGCCTAAGACAGACAGACTCCCACGAAGCTTTCTTT